The 28 T cell receptor beta chains below come from one sample, sequenced in a study of T cells in Graves' hyperthyroidism and ophthalmopathy. Amplification targeted TCR beta CDR3 regions from RNA transcripts. Researchers ran a first-round RT-PCR on the TCR CDR3 using the HTBI primer set. TCRdb itself ran the multiplex PCR reads through MiXCR, one entry per CDR3 protein. The sample records more than 500,000 distinct CDR3 sequences, roughly 16% being singletons. Sequencing was performed on blood. These receptors were taken from a woman in her twenties or thirties with Graves' ophthalmopathy.

As regards this clonotype: A much larger clone differs by one base, so this may be a read error. The rearrangement links TRBV9 to TRBJ1-1; no reliable D call. Germline-derived CDR1 and CDR2 are SGDLS and YYNGEE. The CDR3 runs to 13 residues. Trimming removed 3 bases at V and 1 base at J, with 7 bases between. DNA for the CDR3: TGTGCCAGCAGCGGACACCAGAACACTGAAGCTTTCTTT. Translating it yields CASSGHQNTEAFF.

This clonotype was observed at least ten times. The rearrangement uses TRBV20-1 and TRBJ2-7; D is uncertain. Per germline, CDR1 DFQATT and CDR2 SNEGSKA (reference sequence). Trimming took 0 bases from V and 2 from J, leaving 8 bases between them. This CDR3 spans 13 amino acids. CDR3 sequence: CSARETGTYEQYF. The CDR3 nucleotides read TGCAGTGCTAGAGAGACGGGTACCTACGAGCAGTACTTC.

In its sample, this clonotype was seen many times. CDR3 in DNA: TGTGCCAGCAGTGAGGAGGAGATGAACACTGAAGCTTTCTTT. Translated, it gives CASSEEEMNTEAFF. This rearrangement joins TRBV2 to TRBJ1-1, with D hard to call. This CDR3 contains 14 residues. In germline, CDR1 is SNHLY, CDR2 FYNNEI. V was trimmed by 3 bases and J by 0 bases, leaving 8 bases between them.

This clonotype showed up just a few times. The chain couples TRBV24-1 to TRBJ1-2; the D is unclear. The CDR3 extends over 16 amino acids. Germline V gene sequence: CDR1 KGHDR, CDR2 SFDVKD. Trimming took 4 bases from V and 1 from J, leaving 15 bases between them. CDR3 coding DNA: TGTGCCACCAGTGACACCCGACTAGGACTTAACTATGGCTACACCTTC. This translates into CATSDTRLGLNYGYTF.

The V call is TRBV7-2, the J call TRBJ2-7; D is unresolved. Germline lookup yields CDR1 SGHTA and CDR2 FQGNSA. The length of the CDR3 is 13 residues. Trimming stripped 4 bases from V and 6 bases from J, with 13 bases between. The CDR3 loop is CASSSRLTLEQYF. CDR3 coding DNA: TGTGCCAGCAGCTCCCGACTCACTCTCGAGCAGTACTTC.

In this sample, this clonotype turned up many times. The chain combines TRBV20-1 with TRBJ2-3, with 8 bases lining up with TRBD1. V shed 3 bases, J shed 0 bases, and the junction held 5 bases outside the gene matches. Germline loops: CDR1 DFQATT, CDR2 SNEGSKA (reference sequence). There are 15 residues in the CDR3. CDR3 loop: CSARKTGASTDTQYF. The CDR3 coding sequence is TGCAGTGCTAGGAAGACAGGGGCTAGCACAGATACGCAGTATTTT.

V usage is TRBV11-2 and J usage is TRBJ2-7; D is possibly TRBD2 (5 bases). The CDR3 is 14 amino acids. Germline loops: CDR1 SGHAT, CDR2 FQNNGV. V lost 2 bases and J lost 1, with 9 bases in between. This chain's CDR3 is CASSLISGSYEQYF. The CDR3 DNA reads as TGTGCCAGCAGCTTAATCTCGGGGTCCTACGAGCAGTACTTC.

CDR3 amino acids: CASSFSAVTTGELFF. The CDR3 DNA sequence: TGTGCCAGCAGCTTCTCCGCGGTCACGACCGGGGAGCTGTTTTTT. The gene calls are TRBV7-9 and TRBJ2-2; D gene ambiguous. V gave up 3 bases and J gave up 5 bases, with 13 bases separating them. The length of the CDR3 is 15 residues. Germline V lookup: CDR1 SEHNR, CDR2 FQNEAQ (reference sequence).

The rearrangement links TRBV4-1 to TRBJ1-4; D is undetermined. The CDR3 length is 15 residues. CDR1 MGHRA and CDR2 YSYEKL come from the germline V gene. V was pared by 4 bases and J by 6 bases, with 15 bases between. CDR3 DNA sequence: TGCGCCAGCAGCCCTATCTCCAGTGGGTATGAAAAACTGTTTTTT. Its protein is CASSPISSGYEKLFF.

In nucleotides, the CDR3 is TGTGCCAGCAGCTCCCCAACCGGAGCCAAAAACATTCAGTACTTC. Protein: CASSSPTGAKNIQYF. V gene TRBV7-9 combines with J gene TRBJ2-4; D uncertain. V was trimmed by 4 bases and J by 0 bases, leaving 10 bases between them. In germline, CDR1 is SEHNR, CDR2 FQNEAQ (reference sequence). CDR3 size: 15 residues.

This clonotype turned up a few times. This rearrangement joins TRBV4-3 to TRBJ2-1, with 7 bases fitting TRBD2. This CDR3 comprises 18 residues. The V gene end was trimmed by 4 bases and the J gene end by 5 bases; junction bases not matched to a gene: 17. Germline CDR1 reads LGHNA; CDR2 reads YSLEER. CDR3 bases: TGCGCCAGCAGCCTAAGTAGGCAGCGGGACCCCCCCCACAATGAGCAGTTCTTC. This codes for CASSLSRQRDPPHNEQFF.

This clonotype was recorded a few times. This rearrangement joins TRBV12-3 or TRBV12-4 to TRBJ2-3; D not resolved. The CDR3 loop spans 12 amino acids. Trimming cost V 10 bases and J 4 bases, with 12 bases left between them. This chain's CDR3 is CATGALADTQYF. CDR3 bases: TGTGCCACCGGAGCTTTAGCAGATACGCAGTATTTT.

This clonotype was seen a handful of times. J is TRBJ1-3 and V is TRBV6-1, with a possible D match to TRBD1 (5 bases). The CDR3 covers 17 residues. The V gene lost 7 bases and the J gene lost 2 bases, with 21 bases spanning the gap. Germline CDR1 and CDR2: MNHNS and SASEGT. CDR3 in DNA: TGTGCCAGCACCACCCTCCCCCAGGGAGGAGCTGGAAACACCATATATTTT. This gives the protein CASTTLPQGGAGNTIYF.

This clonotype was recorded many times. This chain links TRBV2 with TRBJ2-5; TRBD2 matches at 14 bases. The germline V gene has CDR1 SNHLY and CDR2 FYNNEI. V trimming: 1 base; J trimming: 4 bases; junction bases outside the gene matches: 2. There are 16 residues in the CDR3. The CDR3 loop reads CASSEEGTSGGETQYF. The CDR3 DNA reads as TGTGCCAGCAGTGAAGAAGGGACTAGCGGGGGAGAGACCCAGTACTTC. Complete variable domain (other parts from reference TRBV2 and TRBJ2-5): EPEVTQTPSHQVTQMGQEVILRCVPISNHLYFYWYRQILGQKVEFLVSFYNNEISEKSEIFDDQFSVERPDGSNFTLKIRSTKLEDSAMYFCASSEEGTSGGETQYFGPGTRLLVL.

Regarding this clonotype: The DNA is omitted, as the CDR3 cannot be located on it reliably, and the CDR3 follows TCRdb's listing. This chain joins TRBV5-8 and TRBJ2-1; TRBD2 is taken as the D call from the table, unchecked against the DNA. The CDR3 is 16 amino acids long, termini counted. Germline CDR1 is SGHTS and CDR2 is YDEGEE. This CDR3 is CASSKWGAGSHNERFF.

The chain combines TRBV19 with TRBJ2-7; D perhaps matches TRBD1 (5 bases). The CDR3 is made up of 14 amino acids. Germline CDR1 is LNHDA and CDR2 is SQIVND (reference sequence). V gave up 5 bases and J gave up 2 bases, with 13 bases separating them. The CDR3 coding sequence is TGTGCCAGTAGTCTGCAGGGAAACGCCTACGAGCAGTACTTC. Residues: CASSLQGNAYEQYF.

The rearrangement uses TRBV9 and TRBJ2-6; no clear D gene. Germline loops: CDR1 SGDLS, CDR2 YYNGEE. V was clipped by 7 bases and J by 3 bases, with 5 bases between them. This CDR3 comprises 12 residues. The CDR3 reads CASSDGANVLTF. The CDR3 coding sequence is TGTGCCAGCTCTGATGGGGCCAACGTCCTGACTTTC.

The chain recombines TRBV20-1 with TRBJ1-4, with 8 bases that match TRBD1. The germline CDR1 and CDR2 sequences are DFQATT and SNEGSKA (reference sequence). This CDR3 has 15 amino acids. The ends lost 5 bases at V and 3 bases at J; junction bases unmatched: 8. The CDR3 nucleotides read TGCAGTGCTCAGGCAGGGGGCATAGCTAATGAAAAACTGTTTTTT. The encoded protein is CSAQAGGIANEKLFF.

Remarks on this clonotype: A read error may explain this, as a much larger clone is one base away. The V call is TRBV12-3 or TRBV12-4, the J call TRBJ1-5; no reliable D call. The CDR3 runs 16 residues. V lost 1 base and J 0 bases, leaving 10 bases between the germline ends. For the CDR3, the DNA is TGTGCCAGCAGTTTAGGACGGACTGATAGCAATCAGCCCCAGCATTTT. Its protein is CASSLGRTDSNQPQHF.

This clonotype turned up a few times. Mismatch with germline at one junction end may stem from a read error. The CDR3, as DNA: TGCAGTGCTAGAGATGCAGAGGCCCAGTACTTC. Encoded protein: CSARDAEAQYF. The J gene is TRBJ2-5, the V gene TRBV20-1; D is uncertain. This CDR3 has 11 residues. Germline V lookup: CDR1 DFQATT, CDR2 SNEGSKA (reference sequence).

This clonotype was recorded many times. The chain couples TRBV2 to TRBJ1-6; the D is unclear. The CDR3 consists of 14 residues. V lost 7 bases to trimming and J lost 0 bases, with 7 bases between them. Germline CDR1 is SNHLY and CDR2 is FYNNEI. The DNA of the CDR3 is TGTGCCAGCACCAAGAGCTCCTATAATTCACCCCTCCACTTT. Encoded protein: CASTKSSYNSPLHF.

A few counts support this clonotype. Here the CDR3 reads CATSREGGLTYEQYF. CDR3 DNA: TGTGCCACCAGCAGAGAGGGCGGTCTGACCTACGAGCAGTACTTC. The gene calls are TRBV15 and TRBJ2-7, with D hard to call. Per the germline V gene, CDR1 is LNHNV and CDR2 is YYDKDF (reference sequence). Trimming removed 0 bases from V and 2 bases from J, with 11 bases in between. The CDR3 consists of 15 residues.

This clonotype was observed many times. The CDR3 protein is CASSLHQWSSGNTIYF. DNA of the CDR3: TGTGCCAGCAGTTTACATCAGTGGAGCTCTGGAAACACCATATATTTT. The V and J genes are TRBV28 and TRBJ1-3; D gene uncertain. With 2 bases removed from V and 0 bases from J, the gap between germline ends came to 11 bases. Germline-derived CDR1 and CDR2 are MDHEN and SYDVKM. The CDR3 has 16 amino acids.

This clonotype was recorded at least ten times. The CDR3 loop is CSARSLEEDEQFF. The CDR3 nucleotides are TGCAGTGCTAGGTCACTCGAGGAGGATGAGCAGTTCTTC. The chain joins TRBV20-1 to TRBJ2-1; D perhaps matches TRBD2 (5 bases). In germline, CDR1 is DFQATT, CDR2 SNEGSKA (reference sequence). Trimming took 3 bases from V and 8 from J, leaving 14 bases between them. There are 13 residues in the CDR3.

This clonotype was counted a few times. The CDR3 sequence is CASGPQGISYNEQFF. The CDR3 coding sequence is TGTGCCAGCGGTCCCCAGGGAATCTCCTACAATGAGCAGTTCTTC. The chain recombines TRBV19 with TRBJ2-1; D is perhaps TRBD1 (5 bases). CDR1 is LNHDA and CDR2 is SQIVND in the germline V gene (reference sequence). Trimming shortened V by 9 bases and J by 0 bases, and 15 bases separated the two germline ends. The CDR3 loop spans 15 amino acids.

The table lists this clonotype with many counts. This chain joins TRBV28 and TRBJ2-5; no firm D call. Trimming removed 3 bases from V and 5 bases from J, with 10 bases in between. CDR1 MDHEN and CDR2 SYDVKM come from the germline V gene. The CDR3 loop spans 13 amino acids. In DNA, the CDR3 is TGTGCCAGCAGTTTCCAGCCTGAGGAGACCCAGTACTTC. Translated: CASSFQPEETQYF.

The gene calls are TRBV18 and TRBJ2-1; 10 bases align to TRBD2. Trimming took 3 bases from V and 6 from J; bases not matched to a gene: 11. CDR1 is KGHSH and CDR2 is LQKENI in the germline V gene. The CDR3 totals 17 residues. The CDR3 region is CASSPLQTAGGSNEQFF. The CDR3 bases are TGTGCCAGCTCACCCCTTCAAACAGCGGGAGGGAGCAATGAGCAGTTCTTC.

There are many counts of this clonotype. The rearrangement links TRBV3-1 to TRBJ1-3; D uncertain. This CDR3 region has 12 residues. Germline V gives CDR1 LGHDT, CDR2 YNNKEL (reference sequence). V lost 3 bases and J 9 bases, leaving 9 bases between the germline ends. The DNA for the CDR3 is TGTGCCAGCAGCCAGCCGTTCGGCACCATATATTTT. Its protein is CASSQPFGTIYF.